This is a list of T cell receptor beta chains from one sample in a study of T cells in localized non-small cell lung cancer. The data were produced by immunoSEQ multiplex PCR, yet TCRdb's version contains in-frame clones alone and is incomplete. This sample has fewer than 35,000 clones, with 75% to 90% found just once. Source: peripheral blood, taken before any cancer treatment. All receptors derive from a man aged 35 to 69 with stage I lung adenocarcinoma. Each CDR3 is given with its conserved first and last residue. A D gene is named only where the DNA matches it firmly. Clone sizes are given selectively: once, few, many, or a class where the clone is expanded.

V	D	J	size	CDR3	DNA
TRBV19	-	TRBJ1-1	-	CASRSYKGNTEAFF	TGTGCCAGTAGAAGCTATAAGGGGAACACTGAAGCTTTCTTT
TRBV6-5	TRBD1	TRBJ1-2	few	CASSSRTGGYTF	TGTGCCAGCAGTTCACGGACAGGCGGCTACACCTTC
TRBV14	-	TRBJ2-7	-	CASSQEPYYEQYF	TGTGCCAGCAGCCAAGAACCTTACTACGAGCAGTACTTC
TRBV5-1	TRBD1	TRBJ1-1	-	CASSADRGRTEAFF	TGCGCCAGCAGCGCCGACAGGGGGCGAACTGAAGCTTTCTTT
TRBV5-1	-	TRBJ2-3	-	CASSGASTDTQYF	TGCGCCAGCAGCGGGGCTAGCACAGATACGCAGTATTTT
TRBV7-9	-	TRBJ2-5	-	CASSGGVRETQYF	TGTGCCAGCAGCGGGGGAGTTCGGGAGACCCAGTACTTC
TRBV9	-	TRBJ1-6	-	CASSVTGTQSYNSPLHF	TGTGCCAGCAGCGTTACCGGGACCCAATCCTATAATTCACCCCTCCACTTT
TRBV2	TRBD1	TRBJ1-3	-	CASSKGTGTAATLSGNTIYF	TGTGCCAGCAGTAAAGGCACAGGGACAGCCGCTACCCTCTCTGGAAACACCATATATTTT
TRBV5-1	-	TRBJ1-1	-	CASSVQGGGGTEAFF	TGCGCCAGCAGCGTACAGGGAGGCGGTGGCACTGAAGCTTTCTTT
TRBV18	-	TRBJ1-3	-	CASSQLDGNTIYF	TGTGCCAGCTCACAGCTAGATGGAAACACCATATATTTT
TRBV5-4	-	TRBJ1-1	-	CASSLGRRAFF	TGTGCCAGCAGCTTGGGGAGGAGGGCTTTCTTT
TRBV19	-	TRBJ1-5	-	CASKGTAKGNQPQHF	TGTGCCAGTAAAGGGACCGCGAAGGGCAATCAGCCCCAGCATTTT
TRBV5-1	-	TRBJ2-2	-	CASSLGQGELFF	TGCGCCAGCAGCTTGGGACAGGGGGAGCTGTTTTTT
TRBV18	-	TRBJ1-4	-	CASSPRQATNEKLFF	TGTGCCAGCTCACCACGACAGGCAACTAATGAAAAACTGTTTTTT
TRBV13	TRBD1	TRBJ2-3	-	CASSSGQAGGTQYF	TGTGCCAGCAGCTCGGGACAGGCAGGGGGTACGCAGTATTTT
TRBV6-1	-	TRBJ2-5	-	CASSGDGKETQYF	TGTGCCAGCAGCGGGGACGGAAAAGAGACCCAGTACTTC
TRBV6-6	TRBD2	TRBJ2-2	-	CASRKEAGLNTGELFF	TGTGCCAGCAGAAAGGAAGCGGGACTGAACACCGGGGAGCTGTTTTTT
TRBV11-2	-	TRBJ2-3	-	CASSYLSGHPTDTQYF	TGTGCCAGCAGCTACTTGTCGGGGCACCCCACAGATACGCAGTATTTT
TRBV9	TRBD1	TRBJ1-1	-	CASSVGDRTEAFF	TGTGCCAGCAGCGTAGGGGACAGGACCGAAGCTTTCTTT
TRBV2	-	TRBJ1-2	-	CASSEGRQYYGYTF	TGTGCCAGCAGTGAAGGGCGGCAGTACTATGGCTACACCTTC
TRBV19	-	TRBJ2-3	-	CASSKNREKQYF	TGTGCCAGTAGCAAAAACAGGGAGAAGCAGTATTTT
TRBV10-3	-	TRBJ2-7	-	CAISVEGITYEQYF	TGTGCCATCAGTGTCGAGGGGATTACCTACGAGCAGTACTTC
TRBV9	-	TRBJ2-3	-	CASSVEEGSTDTQYF	TGTGCCAGCAGCGTAGAGGAGGGGAGCACAGATACGCAGTATTTT
TRBV7-2	-	TRBJ1-5	-	CASSFDGQNYYSNQPQHF	TGTGCCAGCAGCTTCGACGGACAAAATTATTATAGCAATCAGCCCCAGCATTTT
TRBV5-1	-	TRBJ2-7	-	CASSLGGSSYEQYF	TGCGCCAGCAGCTTGGGGGGTTCCTCCTACGAGCAGTACTTC
TRBV29-1	-	TRBJ2-1	-	CSVEWGQGYEQFF	TGCAGCGTGGAGTGGGGGCAGGGATATGAGCAGTTCTTC
TRBV18	-	TRBJ2-3	-	CASSRVQDTQYF	TGTGCCAGCTCGAGGGTTCAAGATACGCAGTATTTT
TRBV6-5	-	TRBJ1-1	-	CASRLFQGAEAFF	TGTGCCAGCAGGTTGTTTCAGGGCGCTGAAGCTTTCTTT
TRBV5-1	-	TRBJ1-2	-	CASSLGGGRDYGYTF	TGCGCCAGCAGCTTGGGAGGAGGACGGGACTATGGCTACACCTTC
TRBV10-3	-	TRBJ2-1	once	CAISQDGAYNEQFF	TGTGCCATCAGCCAGGATGGGGCCTACAATGAGCAGTTCTTC